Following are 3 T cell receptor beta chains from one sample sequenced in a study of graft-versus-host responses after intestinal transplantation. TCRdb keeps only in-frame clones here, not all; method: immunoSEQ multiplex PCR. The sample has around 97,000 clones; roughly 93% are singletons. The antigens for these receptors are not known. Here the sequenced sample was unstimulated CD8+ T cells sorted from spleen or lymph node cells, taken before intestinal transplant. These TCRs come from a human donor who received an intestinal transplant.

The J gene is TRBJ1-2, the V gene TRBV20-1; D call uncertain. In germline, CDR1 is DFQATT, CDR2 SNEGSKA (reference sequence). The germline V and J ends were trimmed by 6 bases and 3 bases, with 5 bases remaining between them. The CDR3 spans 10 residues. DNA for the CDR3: TGCAGTGCCGGGGACTATGGCTACACCTTC. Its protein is CSAGDYGYTF.

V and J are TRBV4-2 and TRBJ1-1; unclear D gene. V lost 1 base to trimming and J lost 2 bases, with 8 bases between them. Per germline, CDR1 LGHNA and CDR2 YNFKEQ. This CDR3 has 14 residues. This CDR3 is CASSQGGVNTEAFF. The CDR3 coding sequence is TGTGCCAGCAGCCAAGGCGGAGTTAACACTGAAGCTTTCTTT.

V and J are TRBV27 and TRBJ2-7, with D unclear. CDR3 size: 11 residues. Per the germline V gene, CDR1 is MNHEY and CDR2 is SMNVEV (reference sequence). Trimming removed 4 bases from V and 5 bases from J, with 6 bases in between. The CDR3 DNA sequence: TGTGCCAGCAGTTCCGGCCACGAGCAGTACTTC. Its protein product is CASSSGHEQYF.